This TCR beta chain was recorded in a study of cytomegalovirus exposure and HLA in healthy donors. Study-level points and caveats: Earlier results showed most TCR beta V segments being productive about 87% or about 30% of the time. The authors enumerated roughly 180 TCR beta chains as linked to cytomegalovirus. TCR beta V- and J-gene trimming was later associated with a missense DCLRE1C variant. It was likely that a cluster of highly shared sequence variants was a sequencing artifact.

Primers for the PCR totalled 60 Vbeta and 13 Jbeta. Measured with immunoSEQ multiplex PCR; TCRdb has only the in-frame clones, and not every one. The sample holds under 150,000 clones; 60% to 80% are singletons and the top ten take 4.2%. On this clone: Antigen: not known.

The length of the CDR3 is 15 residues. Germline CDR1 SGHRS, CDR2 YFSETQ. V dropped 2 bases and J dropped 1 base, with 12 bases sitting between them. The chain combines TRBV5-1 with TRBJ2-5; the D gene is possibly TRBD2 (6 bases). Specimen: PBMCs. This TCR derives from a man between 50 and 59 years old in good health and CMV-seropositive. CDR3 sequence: CASSFRDSFQETQYF. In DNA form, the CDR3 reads TGCGCCAGCAGCTTCCGGGACTCCTTCCAAGAGACCCAGTACTTC.